This T cell receptor (beta chain) was observed in a study of early T cells in non-severe SARS-CoV-2 infection. With V trimmed by 5 bases and J by 9 bases, 13 bases remained unmatched. Germline assignment: CDR1 SEHNR and CDR2 FQNEAQ (reference sequence). The CDR3 sequence is 16 residues long. One entry per CDR3 protein, called by TCRdb with MiXCR from the 5' RACE reads. The sample shows 75,000 to 100,000 distinct CDR3 sequences, roughly 15% of them seen only once. This clonotype was seen only a few times. This chain connects TRBV7-9 to TRBJ2-1; 10 bases line up with TRBD2. This TCR derives from an adult who was a healthcare worker with PCR-confirmed SARS-CoV-2 infection or an uninfected control (not recorded which). The sample was whole blood. As DNA, the CDR3 is TGTGCCAGCAGCCCTCCTAGCGGGGGCGTTACATCTGAGCAGTTCTTC. Translating gives CASSPPSGGVTSEQFF.